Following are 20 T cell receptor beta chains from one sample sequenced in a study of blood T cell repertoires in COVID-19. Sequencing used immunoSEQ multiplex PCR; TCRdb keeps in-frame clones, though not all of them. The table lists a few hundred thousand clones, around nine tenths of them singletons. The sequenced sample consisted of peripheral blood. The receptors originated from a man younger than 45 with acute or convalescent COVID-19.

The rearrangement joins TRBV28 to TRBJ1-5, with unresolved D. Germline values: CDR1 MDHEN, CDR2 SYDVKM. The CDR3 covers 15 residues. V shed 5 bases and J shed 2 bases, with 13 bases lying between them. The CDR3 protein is CASSALGVGNQPQHF. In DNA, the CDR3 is TGTGCCAGCAGTGCTCTCGGGGTTGGCAATCAGCCCCAGCATTTT.

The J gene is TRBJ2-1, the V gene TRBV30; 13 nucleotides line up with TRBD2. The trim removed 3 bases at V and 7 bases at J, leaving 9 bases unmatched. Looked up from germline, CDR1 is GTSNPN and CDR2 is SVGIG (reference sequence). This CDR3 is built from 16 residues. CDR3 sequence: CAWRNRTSGGRNEQFF. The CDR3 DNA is TGTGCCTGGAGGAACCGGACTAGCGGGGGTCGTAATGAGCAGTTCTTC.

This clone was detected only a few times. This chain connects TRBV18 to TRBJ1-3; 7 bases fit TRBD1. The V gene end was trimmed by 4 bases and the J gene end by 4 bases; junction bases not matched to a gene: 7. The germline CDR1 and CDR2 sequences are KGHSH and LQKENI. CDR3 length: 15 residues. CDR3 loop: CASSLGQSFGNTIYF. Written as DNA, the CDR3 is TGTGCCAGCTCACTGGGACAGTCTTTCGGAAACACCATATATTTT.

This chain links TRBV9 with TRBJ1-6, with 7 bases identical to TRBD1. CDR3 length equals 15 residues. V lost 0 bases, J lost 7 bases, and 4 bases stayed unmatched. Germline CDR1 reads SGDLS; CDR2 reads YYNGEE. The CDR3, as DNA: TGTGCCAGCAGCGTAGGAGGGACAGAGAATTCACCCCTCCACTTT. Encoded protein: CASSVGGTENSPLHF.

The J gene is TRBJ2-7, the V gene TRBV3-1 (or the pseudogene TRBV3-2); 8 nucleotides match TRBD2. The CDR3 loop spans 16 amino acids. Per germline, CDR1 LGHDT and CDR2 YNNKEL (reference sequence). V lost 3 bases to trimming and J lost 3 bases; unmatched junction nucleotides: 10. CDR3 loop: CASSHSRGGGIYEQYF. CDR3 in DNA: TGTGCCAGCAGCCATTCTCGAGGCGGGGGGATCTACGAGCAGTACTTC.

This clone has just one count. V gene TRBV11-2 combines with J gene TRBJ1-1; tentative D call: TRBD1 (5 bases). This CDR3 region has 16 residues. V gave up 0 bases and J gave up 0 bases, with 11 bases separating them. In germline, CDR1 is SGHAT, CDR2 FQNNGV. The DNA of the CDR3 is TGTGCCAGCAGCTTAGAGGGCCCGACAGTGAACACTGAAGCTTTCTTT. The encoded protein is CASSLEGPTVNTEAFF.

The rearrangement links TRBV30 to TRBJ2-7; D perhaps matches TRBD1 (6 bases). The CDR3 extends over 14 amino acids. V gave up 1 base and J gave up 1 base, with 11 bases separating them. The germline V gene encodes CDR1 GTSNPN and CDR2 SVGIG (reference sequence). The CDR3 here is CAWSAGALSYEQYF. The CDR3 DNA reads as TGTGCCTGGAGTGCAGGGGCCCTATCCTACGAGCAGTACTTC.

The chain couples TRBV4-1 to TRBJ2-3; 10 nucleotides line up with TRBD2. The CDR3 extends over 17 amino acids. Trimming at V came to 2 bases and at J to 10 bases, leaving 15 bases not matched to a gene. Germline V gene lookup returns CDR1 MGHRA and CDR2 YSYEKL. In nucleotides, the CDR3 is TGCGCCAGCAGCCAAAGTTCGGTAGCGGGGGGCCCAGGGTCGCAGTATTTT. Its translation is CASSQSSVAGGPGSQYF.

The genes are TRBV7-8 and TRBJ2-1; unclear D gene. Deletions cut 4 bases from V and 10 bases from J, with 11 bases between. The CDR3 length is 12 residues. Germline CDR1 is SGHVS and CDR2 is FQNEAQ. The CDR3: CASSSVNGEQFF. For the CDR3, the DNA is TGTGCCAGCAGCTCAGTAAACGGGGAGCAGTTCTTC.

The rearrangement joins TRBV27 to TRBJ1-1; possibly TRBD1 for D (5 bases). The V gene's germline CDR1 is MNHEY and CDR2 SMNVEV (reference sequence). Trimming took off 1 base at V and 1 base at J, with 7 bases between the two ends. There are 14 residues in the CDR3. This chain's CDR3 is CASSLLGGNTEAFF. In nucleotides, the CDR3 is TGTGCCAGCAGTTTATTGGGGGGGAACACTGAAGCTTTCTTT.

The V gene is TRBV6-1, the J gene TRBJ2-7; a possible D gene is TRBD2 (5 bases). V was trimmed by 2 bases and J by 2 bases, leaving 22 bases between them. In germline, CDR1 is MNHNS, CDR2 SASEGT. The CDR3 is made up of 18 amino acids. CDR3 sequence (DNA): TGTGCCAGCAGTGAACCGCTCCCAAAGGCGGGCGCCGCCTACGAGCAGTACTTC. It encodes CASSEPLPKAGAAYEQYF.

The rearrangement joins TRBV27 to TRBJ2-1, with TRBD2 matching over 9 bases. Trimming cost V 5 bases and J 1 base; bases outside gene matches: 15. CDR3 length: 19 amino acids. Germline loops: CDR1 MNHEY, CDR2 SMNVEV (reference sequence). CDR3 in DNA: TGTGCCAGCAGTCAAGCACTAGCGGGCACCACCTTTTCCTACAATGAGCAGTTCTTC. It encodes CASSQALAGTTFSYNEQFF.

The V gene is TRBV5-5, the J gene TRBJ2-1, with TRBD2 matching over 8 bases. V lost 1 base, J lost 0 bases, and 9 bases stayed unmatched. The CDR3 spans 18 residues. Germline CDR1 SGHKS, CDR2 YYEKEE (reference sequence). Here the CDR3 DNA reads TGTGCCAGCAGCTTGTACTTAGGTGCGGGAGGCTCCTACAATGAGCAGTTCTTC. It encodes CASSLYLGAGGSYNEQFF.

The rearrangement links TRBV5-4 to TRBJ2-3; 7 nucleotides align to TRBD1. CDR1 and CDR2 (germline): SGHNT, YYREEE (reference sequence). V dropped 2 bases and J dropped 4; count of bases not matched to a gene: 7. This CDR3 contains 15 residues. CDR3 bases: TGTGCCAGCAGCTTATCGGGACAGAGGCCAGATACGCAGTATTTT. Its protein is CASSLSGQRPDTQYF.

Here the CDR3 DNA reads TGCGCCAGCAGCCCCGGGGACAGCTCCTATAATTCACCCCTCCACTTT. Protein product: CASSPGDSSYNSPLHF. V is TRBV5-1 and J is TRBJ1-6, with 7 bases that match TRBD1. The CDR3 has 16 amino acids. Losses at the gene ends were 4 bases for V and 0 bases for J; bases not matched to a gene: 4. CDR1 is SGHRS, CDR2 YFSETQ, per germline. Drawing the rest from reference TRBV5-1 and TRBJ1-6, the complete variable domain is KAGVTQTPRYLIKTRGQQVTLSCSPISGHRSVSWYQQTPGQGLQFLFEYFSETQRNKGNFPGRFSGRQFSNSRSEMNVSTLELGDSALYLCASSPGDSSYNSPLHFGNGTRLTVT.

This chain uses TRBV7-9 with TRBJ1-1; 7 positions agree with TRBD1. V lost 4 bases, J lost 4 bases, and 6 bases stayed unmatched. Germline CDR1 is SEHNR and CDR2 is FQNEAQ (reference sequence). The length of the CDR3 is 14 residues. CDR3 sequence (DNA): TGTGCCAGCAGCTATCAGGGGGGACTCACTGAAGCTTTCTTT. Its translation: CASSYQGGLTEAFF.

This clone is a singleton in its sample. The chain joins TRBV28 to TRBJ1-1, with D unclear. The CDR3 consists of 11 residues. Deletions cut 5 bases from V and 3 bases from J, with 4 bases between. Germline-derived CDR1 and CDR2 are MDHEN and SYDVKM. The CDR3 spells CASSIYTEAFF. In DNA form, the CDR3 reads TGTGCCAGCAGTATCTACACTGAAGCTTTCTTT.

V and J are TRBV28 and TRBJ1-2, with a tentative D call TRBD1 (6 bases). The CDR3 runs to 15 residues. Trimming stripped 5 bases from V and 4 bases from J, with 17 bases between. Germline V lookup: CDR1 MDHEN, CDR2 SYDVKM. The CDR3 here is CASSGTLDSLYGYTF. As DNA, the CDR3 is TGTGCCAGCAGTGGAACCTTGGACAGCCTCTATGGCTACACCTTC.

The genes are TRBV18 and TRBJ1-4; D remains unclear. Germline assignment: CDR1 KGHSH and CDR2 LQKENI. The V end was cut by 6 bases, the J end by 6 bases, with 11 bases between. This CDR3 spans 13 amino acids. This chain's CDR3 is CASSPAQDEKLFF. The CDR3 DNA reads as TGTGCCAGCTCTCCCGCGCAAGATGAAAAACTGTTTTTT.

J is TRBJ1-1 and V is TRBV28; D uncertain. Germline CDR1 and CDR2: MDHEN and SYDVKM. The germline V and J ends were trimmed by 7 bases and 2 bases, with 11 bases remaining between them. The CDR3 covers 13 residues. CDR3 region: CASIFGVNTEAFF. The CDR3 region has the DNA TGTGCCAGCATCTTCGGGGTCAACACTGAAGCTTTCTTT.